These 29 T cell receptor beta chains came from one sample sequenced in a study of blood T cell repertoires in COVID-19. Sequencing used immunoSEQ multiplex PCR; TCRdb keeps in-frame clones, though not all of them. This sample has roughly 92,000 clones; more than 75% occur once, and the top ten carry 4.9%. Sequencing input: peripheral blood. All receptors derive from a woman older than 75 with acute or convalescent COVID-19.

The chain carries TRBV11-2 and TRBJ1-2, with 9 bases lining up with TRBD1. The CDR3 runs 16 residues. J gave up 6 bases and V 5 bases, and 13 bases lay outside the gene matches. Germline-derived CDR1 and CDR2 are SGHAT and FQNNGV. In DNA, the CDR3 is TGTGCCAGCAGCCGCCCCCTTTGGCGACAGGGGGATGGCTACACCTTC. Amino acids: CASSRPLWRQGDGYTF.

This clone appeared a few times. This chain uses TRBV28 with TRBJ2-7; 8 nucleotides match TRBD2. Losses at the gene ends were 6 bases for V and 1 base for J; bases not matched to a gene: 5. In germline, CDR1 is MDHEN, CDR2 SYDVKM. The CDR3 is made up of 14 amino acids. The CDR3 loop reads CASRERGPSYEQYF. The DNA of the CDR3 is TGTGCCAGCAGAGAGCGGGGGCCGTCCTACGAGCAGTACTTC.

V gene TRBV27 combines with J gene TRBJ1-2, with D perhaps matching TRBD1 (6 bases). The germline V gene has CDR1 MNHEY and CDR2 SMNVEV (reference sequence). This CDR3 has 14 residues. Trimming cost V 4 bases and J 4 bases, with 13 bases left between them. The CDR3 nucleotides read TGTGCCAGCAGTTCAAACAGGGTTGGCTATGGCTACACCTTC. Protein sequence: CASSSNRVGYGYTF.

CDR3 protein: CASSYSQGDYGYTF. The CDR3 DNA reads TGTGCCAGCAGTTACTCGCAGGGCGACTATGGCTACACCTTC. This rearrangement joins TRBV6-5 to TRBJ1-2; D may be TRBD1 (5 bases). Germline CDR1 reads MNHEY; CDR2 reads SVGAGI. CDR3 length equals 14 residues. V lost 0 bases and J 3 bases, leaving 8 bases between the germline ends.

The gene calls are TRBV6-5 and TRBJ1-5; weak D call: TRBD1 (6 bases). From germline, CDR1 is MNHEY and CDR2 SVGAGI. This CDR3 is 14 amino acids long. V gave up 5 bases and J gave up 3 bases, with 11 bases separating them. CDR3 in DNA: TGTGCCAGCAGTCCTGACAGGTCCAATCAGCCCCAGCATTTT. It encodes CASSPDRSNQPQHF.

The V and J genes are TRBV6-2 or TRBV6-3 and TRBJ2-3, with 11 bases that match TRBD2. The germline gives CDR1 MNHEY, CDR2 SVGEGT. The length of the CDR3 is 18 residues. Trimming took 0 bases from V and 3 from J; bases not matched to a gene: 8. CDR3 nucleotide sequence: TGTGCCAGCAGTTACTCGGATAGCGGGGGGGCCGGAACAGATACGCAGTATTTT. Its protein product is CASSYSDSGGAGTDTQYF.

The chain uses TRBV21-1 and TRBJ2-7; the D call in the table, TRBD1, was not verified against the DNA. TRBV21-1 is annotated as a pseudogene. The CDR3 contains 16 residues. CDR3 loop: CASSKARDRGFDEQYF. The CDR3 bases are TGTGCCAGCAGCAAAGCAAGGGACAGGGGATTCGACGAGCAGTACTTC.

The chain is built from TRBV30 and TRBJ1-4, with 7 positions matching TRBD1. CDR3 length: 13 residues. Germline V gene data show CDR1 as GTSNPN and CDR2 as SVGIG (reference sequence). J lost 4 bases, V lost 5 bases, and 4 bases had no gene match. This CDR3 is CAWGRQGNEKLFF. Here the CDR3 DNA reads TGTGCCTGGGGTAGACAGGGTAATGAAAAACTGTTTTTT.

The chain's CDR3 is CATRQGSNTGELFF. For the CDR3, the DNA is TGCGCCACCCGCCAGGGATCCAACACCGGGGAGCTGTTTTTT. The rearrangement uses TRBV5-1 and TRBJ2-2, with D perhaps TRBD1 (5 bases). The germline gives CDR1 SGHRS, CDR2 YFSETQ. The CDR3 loop spans 14 amino acids. Trimming shortened V by 9 bases and J by 2 bases, and 14 bases separated the two germline ends.

This clone was found once. The chain is built from TRBV30 and TRBJ2-7; TRBD2 matches at 7 bases. Losses at the gene ends were 4 bases for V and 0 bases for J; bases not matched to a gene: 0. The CDR3 loop spans 12 amino acids. The germline V gene has CDR1 GTSNPN and CDR2 SVGIG (reference sequence). The CDR3 DNA follows: TGTGCCTGGACTAGCGGCTCCTACGAGCAGTACTTC. It translates to CAWTSGSYEQYF.

This chain uses TRBV28 with TRBJ2-2, with unresolved D. The CDR3 is 12 residues long. V was shortened by 2 bases and J by 8 bases, with 6 bases between the two germline ends. Germline loops: CDR1 MDHEN, CDR2 SYDVKM. The CDR3 loop is CASSLPPGELFF. CDR3 nucleotide sequence: TGTGCCAGCAGTTTACCCCCGGGGGAGCTGTTTTTT.

This clone has only one observation. This chain links TRBV6-5 with TRBJ1-5; 8 nucleotides agree with TRBD1. V shed 8 bases, J shed 6 bases, and the junction held 9 bases outside the gene matches. This CDR3 is 14 amino acids long. The germline gives CDR1 MNHEY, CDR2 SVGAGI. The DNA of the CDR3 is TGTGCCAGCGACTGGACAGGGAGGGGTCAGCCCCAGCATTTT. Its protein product is CASDWTGRGQPQHF.

The table lists this clone with a count of one. The chain combines TRBV12-5 with TRBJ1-5, with D uncertain. CDR1 is LGHNT and CDR2 is FRNRAP in the germline V gene. V was cut by 7 bases and J by 9 bases, with 13 bases left in between. This CDR3 region has 12 residues. CDR3 bases: TGTGCTAGTGCCGGCGTTAGCGGGCCCCAGCATTTT. Its protein product is CASAGVSGPQHF. Drawing the rest from reference TRBV12-5 and TRBJ1-5, the complete variable domain is DARVTQTPRHKVTEMGQEVTMRCQPILGHNTVFWYRQTMMQGLELLAYFRNRAPLDDSGMPKDRFSAEMPDATLATLKIQPSEPRDSAVYFCASAGVSGPQHFGDGTRLSIL.

This chain links TRBV3-1 (or the pseudogene TRBV3-2) with TRBJ2-5; 9 nucleotides line up with TRBD2. The J segment lost 5 bases and the V segment lost 0 bases, leaving 7 bases of the junction unmatched. The CDR3 consists of 16 residues. Germline V gene lookup returns CDR1 LGHDT and CDR2 YNNKEL (reference sequence). CDR3 nucleotide sequence: TGTGCCAGCAGCCAAGATCCCGGACTAGCGTGGGAGACCCAGTACTTC. It codes for CASSQDPGLAWETQYF.

This chain joins TRBV7-9 and TRBJ1-3, with 8 positions matching TRBD1. From germline, CDR1 is SEHNR and CDR2 FQNEAQ (reference sequence). This CDR3 spans 17 amino acids. V dropped 1 base and J dropped 2; count of bases not matched to a gene: 7. The CDR3 nucleotides are TGTGCCAGCAGCTTAGAGGCAGGGGGCTTGACTGGAAACACCATATATTTT. Amino acid sequence: CASSLEAGGLTGNTIYF.

This sequence joins TRBV5-5 and TRBJ1-5; TRBD1 is a possible D gene (6 bases). Deletions cut 2 bases from V and 3 bases from J, with 15 bases between. Germline V gene sequence: CDR1 SGHKS, CDR2 YYEKEE (reference sequence). CDR3 length: 16 residues. CDR3 nucleotides: TGTGCCAGCAGCTTTCGAGGGGGGGCGAACAATCAGCCCCAGCATTTT. Its translation is CASSFRGGANNQPQHF.

The V gene is TRBV7-2, the J gene TRBJ2-3, with 12 bases identical to TRBD2. Losses at the gene ends were 6 bases for V and 0 bases for J; bases not matched to a gene: 13. Per germline, CDR1 SGHTA and CDR2 FQGNSA. The CDR3 totals 19 residues. The CDR3 nucleotides read TGTGCCAGCAGAAGGCAAGGACTAGCGGGGACCCCTAGCACAGATACGCAGTATTTT. Translating gives CASRRQGLAGTPSTDTQYF. Complete variable domain (other parts from reference TRBV7-2 and TRBJ2-3): GAGVSQSPSNKVTEKGKDVELRCDPISGHTALYWYRQSLGQGLEFLIYFQGNSAPDKSGLPSDRFSAERTGGSVSTLTIQRTQQEDSAVYLCASRRQGLAGTPSTDTQYFGPGTRLTVL.

This rearrangement joins TRBV2 to TRBJ1-5; possible D gene TRBD1, 5 bases. Trimming took off 3 bases at V and 3 bases at J, with 12 bases between the two ends. Germline CDR1 is SNHLY and CDR2 is FYNNEI. This CDR3 is 15 amino acids long. The CDR3 spells CASSEGGGLNQPQHF. For the CDR3, the DNA is TGTGCCAGCAGTGAGGGGGGAGGACTCAATCAGCCCCAGCATTTT.

V usage is TRBV7-9 and J usage is TRBJ2-5, with 9 positions matching TRBD2. Unmatched junction bases numbered 3, after V lost 4 bases and J lost 3 bases. The germline CDR1 and CDR2 sequences are SEHNR and FQNEAQ (reference sequence). This CDR3 has 14 residues. In DNA form, the CDR3 reads TGTGCCAGCAGCTCAAGCGGGGGGAAAGAGACCCAGTACTTC. Residues: CASSSSGGKETQYF.

The chain has TRBV2 and TRBJ1-2; 9 nucleotides match TRBD1. The length of the CDR3 is 14 residues. J was trimmed by 2 bases and V by 4 bases; bases with no gene match: 2. CDR1 SNHLY and CDR2 FYNNEI come from the germline V gene. CDR3 protein: CASSGTGDNYGYTF. The CDR3 nucleotides read TGTGCCAGCAGTGGGACAGGGGACAACTATGGCTACACCTTC.

The chain carries TRBV7-9 and TRBJ1-1, with 8 positions matching TRBD1. CDR3 length equals 13 residues. V shed 5 bases, J shed 5 bases, and the junction held 4 bases outside the gene matches. Germline V gene lookup returns CDR1 SEHNR and CDR2 FQNEAQ (reference sequence). CDR3 DNA: TGTGCCAGCAGCCTAGGACAGGGAACTGAAGCTTTCTTT. Its protein product is CASSLGQGTEAFF. The entire variable domain, with the rest obtained from reference TRBV7-9 and TRBJ1-1, is as follows: DTGVSQNPRHKITKRGQNVTFRCDPISEHNRLYWYRQTLGQGPEFLTYFQNEAQLEKSRLLSDRFSAERPKGSFSTLEIQRTEQGDSAMYLCASSLGQGTEAFFGQGTRLTVV.

The CDR3 is CASTDRDNQPQHF. The CDR3 coding sequence is TGTGCCAGCACGGACAGGGACAATCAGCCCCAGCATTTT. The rearrangement joins TRBV12-3 or TRBV12-4 to TRBJ1-5; 8 bases agree with TRBD1. The CDR3 totals 13 residues. V trimming: 7 bases; J trimming: 3 bases; junction bases outside the gene matches: 2.

V and J are TRBV5-1 and TRBJ1-2; possible D gene TRBD1, 5 bases. From germline, CDR1 is SGHRS and CDR2 YFSETQ. The V gene lost 5 bases and the J gene lost 2 bases, with 10 bases spanning the gap. This CDR3 contains 13 residues. CDR3 sequence reads: CASSSQGNYGYTF. In nucleotides, the CDR3 is TGCGCCAGCAGTTCTCAGGGAAACTATGGCTACACCTTC. The full variable domain, completed using reference TRBV5-1 and TRBJ1-2, is KAGVTQTPRYLIKTRGQQVTLSCSPISGHRSVSWYQQTPGQGLQFLFEYFSETQRNKGNFPGRFSGRQFSNSRSEMNVSTLELGDSALYLCASSSQGNYGYTFGSGTRLTVV.

The chain recombines TRBV10-3 with TRBJ1-5, with TRBD1 matching 10 bases. Looked up from germline, CDR1 is ENHRY and CDR2 is SYGVKD. J was trimmed by 4 bases and V by 2 bases; bases with no gene match: 5. CDR3 length: 16 residues. The CDR3 here is CAISEEGTGVNQPQHF. The CDR3 DNA is TGTGCCATCAGTGAGGAGGGGACAGGGGTAAATCAGCCCCAGCATTTT.

The rearrangement links TRBV10-2 to TRBJ1-5; no definite D call. The germline V gene has CDR1 WSHSY and CDR2 SAAADI. The CDR3 is 13 residues long. The V gene lost 5 bases and the J gene lost 2 bases, with 7 bases spanning the gap. The CDR3 spells CASSSQGNQPQHF. CDR3 nucleotide sequence: TGCGCCAGCAGTAGCCAGGGCAATCAGCCCCAGCATTTT.

The chain recombines TRBV12-3 or TRBV12-4 with TRBJ1-5; no reliable D call. This CDR3 has 13 amino acids. V was clipped by 7 bases and J by 7 bases, with 14 bases between them. The CDR3, as DNA: TGTGCCAGCACCTCCCGGGAGGGCCAGCCCCAGCATTTT. Its translation is CASTSREGQPQHF.

The chain has TRBV3-1 (or the pseudogene TRBV3-2) and TRBJ1-2, with 7 bases fitting TRBD1. This CDR3 spans 14 amino acids. Germline loops: CDR1 LGHDT, CDR2 YNNKEL (reference sequence). The ends lost 4 bases at V and 7 bases at J; junction bases unmatched: 9. The CDR3 DNA reads TGTGCCAGCAGCCCCTTCAAGGGGGCCGGTGGCTACACCTTC. Protein product: CASSPFKGAGGYTF.

The chain combines TRBV9 with TRBJ1-5; perhaps TRBD1 as D (5 bases). Germline V gene sequence: CDR1 SGDLS, CDR2 YYNGEE. The CDR3 contains 14 residues. V lost 0 bases, J lost 7 bases, and 11 bases lay in between. CDR3 bases: TGTGCCAGCAGCGTAGGGGGGAGCGGGCAGCCCCAGCATTTT. As protein: CASSVGGSGQPQHF.

The V gene is TRBV15, the J gene TRBJ2-3; D perhaps matches TRBD1 (7 bases). Germline CDR1 LNHNV, CDR2 YYDKDF (reference sequence). The CDR3 runs to 15 residues. The V end was cut by 7 bases, the J end by 3 bases, with 17 bases between. CDR3 nucleotide sequence: TGTGCCACCACCCGTGGGCAGGGGGGAACAGATACGCAGTATTTT. It encodes CATTRGQGGTDTQYF.